The next 25 T cell receptor beta chains were all read from a single sample in a study of T cells in narcolepsy. TCRdb keeps only in-frame clones here, not all; method: immunoSEQ multiplex PCR. The repertoire holds around 18,000 clones, 85% to 90% seen once, with approximately 0.73% in the top ten. The specimen was memory (CD45RA-) CD4+ T cells from blood. These receptor sequences come from a human donor in good health.

The rearrangement uses TRBV5-4 and TRBJ1-2, with D unclear. This CDR3 has 15 amino acids. Trimming cost V 4 bases and J 1 base, with 14 bases left between them. The germline V gene encodes CDR1 SGHNT and CDR2 YYREEE (reference sequence). This CDR3 is CASSGSGGGNYGYTF. The CDR3 DNA reads TGTGCCAGCAGCGGCTCAGGAGGAGGTAACTATGGCTACACCTTC. Looking up the rest from reference TRBV5-4 and TRBJ1-2 gives the full variable domain: ETGVTQSPTHLIKTRGQQVTLRCSSQSGHNTVSWYQQALGQGPQFIFQYYREEENGRGNFPPRFSGLQFPNYSSELNVNALELDDSALYLCASSGSGGGNYGYTFGSGTRLTVV.

This clone was observed a single time. The V and J genes are TRBV29-1 and TRBJ2-1; tentative D call: TRBD1 (5 bases). Between the trimmed V and J ends, which lost 5 bases and 5 bases, there was a span of 16 bases. The CDR3 contains 14 residues. Germline loops: CDR1 SQVTM, CDR2 ANQGSEA. As DNA, the CDR3 is TGCAGCGTTCAGAGGAGTAGGGGTAACAATGAGCAGTTCTTC. Amino acid sequence: CSVQRSRGNNEQFF.

The gene calls are TRBV7-2 and TRBJ2-1; TRBD2 matches 8 bases. The CDR3 sequence is 15 residues long. V lost 1 base and J lost 15; bases outside the gene matches: 14. Germline V gene data show CDR1 as SGHTA and CDR2 as FQGNSA. CDR3 sequence reads: CASSLEAGGSWVRFF. The CDR3 region has the DNA TGTGCCAGCAGCTTAGAGGCGGGGGGCAGCTGGGTTAGGTTCTTC.

The chain links TRBV6-6 to TRBJ1-4, with 11 bases matching TRBD1. In germline, CDR1 is MNHNY, CDR2 SVGAGI (reference sequence). The CDR3 extends over 14 amino acids. V gave up 6 bases and J gave up 4 bases; unmatched junction bases: 1. CDR3 in DNA: TGTGCCAGCAGGGACAGGGGGCGTAATGAAAAACTGTTTTTT. Protein product: CASRDRGRNEKLFF.

The V and J genes are TRBV4-1 and TRBJ2-1; possibly TRBD2 for D (5 bases). The CDR3 totals 13 residues. The V and J ends lost 4 bases and 9 bases respectively, with 13 bases between them. CDR1 and CDR2 from the germline V gene are MGHRA and YSYEKL. The CDR3 reads CASSLEEGLEQFF. The CDR3 DNA reads TGCGCCAGCAGCCTGGAAGAGGGCCTTGAGCAGTTCTTC.

The chain recombines TRBV18 with TRBJ2-1; weak D call: TRBD2 (5 bases). The germline CDR1 and CDR2 sequences are KGHSH and LQKENI. The CDR3 consists of 12 residues. Trimming stripped 3 bases from V and 7 bases from J, with 7 bases between. CDR3 sequence: CASSPQRNEQFF. The CDR3 nucleotides read TGTGCCAGCTCACCCCAGCGGAATGAGCAGTTCTTC.

The table lists this clone with a count of one. The CDR3 sequence: CASSTRTGETQYF. CDR3 in DNA: TGTGCCAGCAGTACACGGACAGGGGAGACCCAGTACTTC. The rearrangement joins TRBV28 to TRBJ2-5; 8 positions match TRBD1. This CDR3 is 13 amino acids long. Trimming at V came to 5 bases and at J to 5 bases, leaving 4 bases not matched to a gene. Germline V lookup: CDR1 MDHEN, CDR2 SYDVKM.

The CDR3: CASSSGRALSYEQYF. The CDR3 nucleotides are TGTGCCAGCTCCTCGGGACGGGCCCTCTCCTACGAGCAGTACTTC. The gene calls are TRBV18 and TRBJ2-7, with D perhaps TRBD1 or TRBD2 (5 bases each). V lost 6 bases, J lost 0 bases, and 15 bases lay in between. Germline lookup yields CDR1 KGHSH and CDR2 LQKENI. CDR3 size: 15 residues. Variable domain in full (rest from reference TRBV18 and TRBJ2-7): NAGVMQNPRHLVRRRGQEARLRCSPMKGHSHVYWYRQLPEEGLKFMVYLQKENIIDESGMPKERFSAEFPKEGPSILRIQQVVRGDSAAYFCASSSGRALSYEQYFGPGTRLTVT.

The rearrangement links TRBV11-2 to TRBJ1-4, with D uncertain. CDR1 and CDR2 (germline): SGHAT, FQNNGV. Trimming shortened V by 6 bases and J by 4 bases, and 6 bases separated the two germline ends. This CDR3 contains 12 residues. The CDR3 DNA reads TGTGCCAGCAGTCGGGGTAATGAAAAACTGTTTTTT. Amino acid sequence: CASSRGNEKLFF.

This clone was counted a single time. CDR3 nucleotide sequence: TGTGCCAACTCACCGGGACCGACCCGGGGAGAGCAGTACTTC. Translated, it gives CANSPGPTRGEQYF. V and J are TRBV28 and TRBJ2-7; D is perhaps TRBD1 or TRBD2 (5 bases each). The germline V and J ends were trimmed by 10 bases and 7 bases, with 23 bases remaining between them. The CDR3 is made up of 14 amino acids. The germline V gene encodes CDR1 MDHEN and CDR2 SYDVKM.

V usage is TRBV30 and J usage is TRBJ1-1; D is unclear. Germline lookup yields CDR1 GTSNPN and CDR2 SVGIG (reference sequence). Trimming left V 6 bases short and J 6 bases short, with 8 bases between. CDR3 length: 10 residues. CDR3 coding DNA: TGTGCCTGCAATCGTGCTGAAGCTTTCTTT. This encodes CACNRAEAFF.

Turning to this clone: The junction departs from the called germline gene at one end, perhaps through a read error. The V and J genes are TRBV7-2 and TRBJ2-7, with TRBD2 matching over 12 bases. The CDR3 is 19 residues long. Germline V lookup: CDR1 SGHTA, CDR2 FQGNSA. Written as DNA, the CDR3 is TGTGTCAGCAGCTTATTTCGTTTTTCTAGCGGGGGGGCCTCCTACGAGCAGTACTTC. Translating it yields CVSSLFRFSSGGASYEQYF.

This clone occurred once. V usage is TRBV12-5 and J usage is TRBJ2-7, with a tentative D call TRBD2 (6 bases). The germline CDR1 and CDR2 sequences are LGHNT and FRNRAP. Trimming removed 0 bases from V and 5 bases from J, with 38 bases in between. This CDR3 has 23 amino acids. The CDR3 spells CASGLVGGSGVSSLRRIQNEQYF. The CDR3 region has the DNA TGTGCTAGTGGTTTGGTAGGAGGGAGTGGAGTCTCATCATTGAGGAGGATTCAGAACGAGCAGTACTTC.

The chain combines TRBV6-5 with TRBJ2-3, with TRBD1 identical over 8 bases. Per the germline V gene, CDR1 is MNHEY and CDR2 is SVGAGI. This CDR3 spans 13 amino acids. J gave up 5 bases and V 6 bases, and 4 bases lay outside the gene matches. The CDR3 protein is CASRETGEDTQYF. The CDR3 DNA sequence: TGTGCCAGCAGAGAGACAGGGGAAGATACGCAGTATTTT.

The V and J genes are TRBV5-6 and TRBJ2-3; D unclear. Trimming shortened V by 0 bases and J by 2 bases, and 22 bases separated the two germline ends. This CDR3 is 19 amino acids long. CDR1 is SGHDT, CDR2 YYEEEE, per germline. The CDR3 coding sequence is TGTGCCAGCAGCTTGGCGCTCGGGCAGCCCTATTATCCCACAGATACGCAGTATTTT. This gives the protein CASSLALGQPYYPTDTQYF.

The chain joins TRBV30 to TRBJ1-1; 7 positions match TRBD1. This CDR3 comprises 16 residues. Germline assignment: CDR1 GTSNPN and CDR2 SVGIG (reference sequence). The V and J ends lost 3 bases and 8 bases, in that order; junction bases with no gene match: 18. CDR3 sequence: CAWRRERGQLTGEAFF. The CDR3 DNA sequence: TGTGCCTGGAGGCGGGAGAGGGGACAGCTTACGGGAGAAGCTTTCTTT.

The genes are TRBV6-1 and TRBJ2-3; TRBD2 aligns across 8 bases. This CDR3 spans 15 amino acids. J gave up 2 bases and V 7 bases, and 8 bases lay outside the gene matches. Germline values: CDR1 MNHNS, CDR2 SASEGT. In nucleotides, the CDR3 is TGTGCCAGCATAAAGACTAGCGTGAACACAGATACGCAGTATTTT. Its translation is CASIKTSVNTDTQYF.

The genes are TRBV19 and TRBJ2-3; possible D gene TRBD1, 5 bases. CDR1 is LNHDA, CDR2 SQIVND, per germline (reference sequence). V gave up 1 base and J gave up 1 base, with 9 bases separating them. The CDR3 loop spans 15 amino acids. The CDR3 spells CASSIGGHGTDTQYF. The DNA of the CDR3 is TGTGCCAGTAGTATAGGGGGCCACGGCACAGATACGCAGTATTTT.

The chain couples TRBV19 to TRBJ1-1, with D unresolved. This CDR3 spans 19 amino acids. V was cut by 0 bases and J by 1 base, with 21 bases left in between. Germline assignment: CDR1 LNHDA and CDR2 SQIVND (reference sequence). CDR3 DNA sequence: TGTGCCAGTAGTATAGATATCCGAGCAGGTGGTGGCTCGAACACTGAAGCTTTCTTT. Encoded protein: CASSIDIRAGGGSNTEAFF. The full variable domain, with the rest looked up from reference TRBV19 and TRBJ1-1, is DGGITQSPKYLFRKEGQNVTLSCEQNLNHDAMYWYRQDPGQGLRLIYYSQIVNDFQKGDIAEGYSVSREKKESFPLTVTSAQKNPTAFYLCASSIDIRAGGGSNTEAFFGQGTRLTVV.

The chain recombines TRBV21-1 with TRBJ1-2; the D call of TRBD1 is as the table states it, not checked on the DNA. TRBV21-1 is recorded as a pseudogene. The CDR3 has 11 residues. For the CDR3, the DNA is TGTGCCAGCAGCAATACAGGGGGCTACACCTTC. It yields the protein CASSNTGGYTF.

The chain employs TRBV29-1 and TRBJ2-3, with D perhaps assigned TRBD1 or TRBD2 (5 bases each). Germline V gives CDR1 SQVTM, CDR2 ANQGSEA. The CDR3 is made up of 17 amino acids. Trimming shortened V by 0 bases and J by 0 bases, and 16 bases separated the two germline ends. CDR3 DNA: TGCAGCGTTGAAGATCTTGTAGGGGAGCCTAGCACAGATACGCAGTATTTT. Translated: CSVEDLVGEPSTDTQYF.

DNA of the CDR3: TGTGCCAGCAGTGGTGTGACCAGCTCCTATAATTCACCCCTCCACTTT. This encodes CASSGVTSSYNSPLHF. This chain links TRBV2 with TRBJ1-6; D unresolved. The CDR3 consists of 16 residues. CDR1 is SNHLY and CDR2 is FYNNEI in the germline V gene. The ends were cut back, 4 bases at V and 0 bases at J, with 10 bases in the middle.

The chain combines TRBV6-5 with TRBJ2-3; D gene unclear. Germline CDR1 and CDR2: MNHEY and SVGAGI. The CDR3 runs 12 residues. V was pared by 5 bases and J by 4 bases, with 7 bases between. DNA of the CDR3: TGTGCCAGCAGTCTAACCCCAGATACGCAGTATTTT. It encodes CASSLTPDTQYF.

A remark on this clone: Within the sample, other DNA sequences also encode this same CDR3. The rearrangement links TRBV19 to TRBJ2-7; tentatively, D is TRBD2 (7 bases). The CDR3 totals 14 residues. Trimming cost V 2 bases and J 5 bases, with 13 bases left between them. Germline V gives CDR1 LNHDA, CDR2 SQIVND (reference sequence). The CDR3 nucleotides read TGTGCCAGTAGTATAAGGGGGGGGGCCCACGAGCAGTACTTC. This gives the protein CASSIRGGAHEQYF. Using reference TRBV19 and TRBJ2-7 for the parts outside the CDR3, the full variable domain is DGGITQSPKYLFRKEGQNVTLSCEQNLNHDAMYWYRQDPGQGLRLIYYSQIVNDFQKGDIAEGYSVSREKKESFPLTVTSAQKNPTAFYLCASSIRGGAHEQYFGPGTRLTVT.

The V call is TRBV6-5, the J call TRBJ1-5; the D is unclear. The V and J ends lost 7 bases and 2 bases respectively, with 15 bases between them. The CDR3 consists of 15 residues. CDR1 and CDR2 (germline): MNHEY, SVGAGI. The CDR3 reads CASTRGRVGNQPQHF. The CDR3 DNA reads as TGTGCCAGCACGAGAGGACGGGTAGGCAATCAGCCCCAGCATTTT.